This T cell receptor beta chain was identified during a study of blood T cell repertoires in COVID-19. About the study: The United States, Italy and Spain supplied acute and convalescent COVID-19 samples. From T cells, B-cell-depleted T cells, or PBMCs came the material, which was cDNA or gDNA.

Authors' processing steps: Using reference gene primer amplification, nucleated cell counts were estimated. Profiled with immunoSEQ multiplex PCR; TCRdb holds only in-frame clones, not every one. V and J calls and clone size are those listed in that table; D and trimming were worked out from the DNA. The profile covers roughly 75,000 clones, with around two thirds appearing a single time and around 2.6% taken by the ten largest. The V gene's germline CDR1 is SGHRS and CDR2 YFSETQ. CDR3 length: 17 amino acids. Trimming at V came to 4 bases and at J to 6 bases, leaving 7 bases not matched to a gene. The TCR was taken from a human donor with acute or convalescent COVID-19. The donor label of this sample is uncertain. The gene calls are TRBV5-1 and TRBJ2-2, with 15 bases aligning to TRBD2. Sequenced input: peripheral blood. The CDR3 here is CASSDGLAGGPAGELFF. The DNA for the CDR3 is TGCGCCAGCAGCGATGGACTAGCGGGGGGGCCCGCCGGGGAGCTGTTTTTT.